A single sample is the source of the 22 T cell receptor beta chains below, sequenced in a study of sequential checkpoint blockade in melanoma. The data were produced by immunoSEQ multiplex PCR, yet TCRdb's version contains in-frame clones alone and is incomplete. The sample consists of about 6,000 clones, over 20% of them appearing once. Treatment: randomized to nivolumab then ipilimumab (arm A) or the reverse (arm B). This specimen consisted of tumor tissue (inferred from file names), obtained from a patient given nivolumab and ipilimumab in sequence. The source of these receptors is a human donor with melanoma.

There are a few counts of this clone. The J gene is TRBJ1-1, the V gene TRBV15; D not resolved. Trimming removed 0 bases at V and 1 base at J, with 9 bases between. There are 15 residues in the CDR3. CDR1 LNHNV and CDR2 YYDKDF come from the germline V gene (reference sequence). CDR3 DNA sequence: TGTGCCACCAGCAGAGATTCAACGCCGAACACTGAAGCTTTCTTT. Amino acid sequence: CATSRDSTPNTEAFF.

Only a few counts were recorded for this clone. The chain couples TRBV19 to TRBJ2-7; possible D gene TRBD2, 6 bases. V dropped 5 bases and J dropped 0 bases, with 17 bases sitting between them. The germline gives CDR1 LNHDA, CDR2 SQIVND (reference sequence). The CDR3 runs to 16 residues. DNA for the CDR3: TGTGCCAGTAGTTCCGGACGGGGTAGCGGCTCCTACGAGCAGTACTTC. Encoded protein: CASSSGRGSGSYEQYF.

This sequence joins TRBV18 and TRBJ2-7; 10 bases match TRBD1. CDR1 and CDR2 from the germline V gene are KGHSH and LQKENI. The CDR3 sequence is 13 residues long. Unmatched junction bases numbered 2, after V lost 6 bases and J lost 3 bases. The CDR3, as DNA: TGTGCCAGCTCCCGGACAGGGGGCTACGAGCAGTACTTC. The encoded protein is CASSRTGGYEQYF.

The chain combines TRBV19 with TRBJ2-7, with 9 bases fitting TRBD2. Germline V gives CDR1 LNHDA, CDR2 SQIVND (reference sequence). With 3 bases clipped from V and 7 bases from J, the junction kept 7 bases outside the gene matches. The length of the CDR3 is 14 residues. This CDR3 is CASSITGLAREQYF. CDR3 bases: TGTGCCAGTAGTATTACGGGACTAGCAAGGGAGCAGTACTTC.

This chain joins TRBV2 and TRBJ2-1; 8 bases are shared with TRBD2. J was trimmed by 8 bases and V by 6 bases; bases with no gene match: 9. Germline V CDR1 and CDR2: SNHLY, FYNNEI. The length of the CDR3 is 14 residues. The CDR3 coding sequence is TGTGCCAGCAGCGTAAATACCGGGAGGGATGAGCAGTTCTTC. It translates to CASSVNTGRDEQFF.

This clone has at least ten counts. The genes are TRBV11-3 and TRBJ2-5; the D is unclear. V was cut by 3 bases and J by 5 bases, with 13 bases left in between. Germline V gene sequence: CDR1 SGHNT, CDR2 YENEEA. The CDR3 covers 14 residues. The CDR3 DNA is TGTGCCAGCAGCTTTCAGCCCCGCGGCGAGACCCAGTACTTC. It yields the protein CASSFQPRGETQYF.

The chain carries TRBV7-6 and TRBJ2-7; 8 nucleotides agree with TRBD2. CDR1 is SGHVS, CDR2 FNYEAQ, per germline. The CDR3 sequence is 15 residues long. Trimming removed 2 bases from V and 3 bases from J; junction bases left unmatched: 6. The CDR3 nucleotides read TGTGCCAGCAGCTTATCGGGCGGGGGGCTCTACGAGCAGTACTTC. Translation gives CASSLSGGGLYEQYF.

The chain has TRBV10-2 and TRBJ2-3; 12 nucleotides line up with TRBD2. Trimming took 4 bases from V and 3 from J; bases not matched to a gene: 5. The length of the CDR3 is 16 residues. Germline CDR1 WSHSY, CDR2 SAAADI. CDR3 loop: CASSARLAGETDTQYF. Here the CDR3 DNA reads TGCGCCAGCAGTGCCAGACTAGCGGGGGAAACAGATACGCAGTATTTT.

By share of the sample, this clone is medium-sized. The chain employs TRBV19 and TRBJ1-4; the D gene is possibly TRBD1 (5 bases). CDR3 length equals 15 residues. The V end was cut by 3 bases, the J end by 0 bases, with 8 bases between. Germline loops: CDR1 LNHDA, CDR2 SQIVND (reference sequence). DNA for the CDR3: TGTGCCAGTAGTATCCGAGGGGCAACTAATGAAAAACTGTTTTTT. It encodes CASSIRGATNEKLFF.

This chain uses TRBV19 with TRBJ2-7; 10 bases line up with TRBD1. CDR3 length: 13 residues. The V gene end was trimmed by 8 bases and the J gene end by 3 bases; junction bases not matched to a gene: 4. Germline CDR1 and CDR2: LNHDA and SQIVND (reference sequence). CDR3 DNA sequence: TGTGCCAGTTCCGGGACAGGGGTCTACGAGCAGTACTTC. Amino acid sequence: CASSGTGVYEQYF.

This clone showed up just a few times. This same CDR3 is encoded by further DNA sequences in the sample. The V gene is TRBV6-8, the J gene TRBJ2-6, with D unclear. V shed 8 bases and J shed 1 base, with 6 bases lying between them. CDR3 length: 13 residues. The germline V gene encodes CDR1 MNHGY and CDR2 SAAAGT. Here the CDR3 reads CASRPSGANVLTF. CDR3 bases: TGTGCCAGCCGCCCATCTGGGGCCAACGTCCTGACTTTC.

In this sample, this clone turned up many times. V gene TRBV7-2 combines with J gene TRBJ2-1; perhaps TRBD1 as D (6 bases). V dropped 6 bases and J dropped 8 bases, with 14 bases sitting between them. Germline CDR1 is SGHTA and CDR2 is FQGNSA. This CDR3 spans 13 amino acids. The CDR3 nucleotides read TGTGCCAGCAGACGAGCACAGGGCGATGAGCAGTTCTTC. Translating it yields CASRRAQGDEQFF.

The sample holds a few counts of this clone. The rearrangement links TRBV15 to TRBJ2-7, with 8 positions matching TRBD2. CDR3 length: 17 amino acids. V shed 3 bases and J 0 bases; nucleotides not matched to a gene: 10. In germline, CDR1 is LNHNV, CDR2 YYDKDF (reference sequence). CDR3 sequence: CATSSGGEARASYEQYF. CDR3 nucleotide sequence: TGTGCCACCAGCAGCGGGGGGGAGGCGCGGGCCTCCTACGAGCAGTACTTC. The entire variable domain, with the rest obtained from reference TRBV15 and TRBJ2-7, is as follows: DAMVIQNPRYQVTQFGKPVTLSCSQTLNHNVMYWYQQKSSQAPKLLFHYYDKDFNNEADTPDNFQSRRPNTSFCFLDIRSPGLGDTAMYLCATSSGGEARASYEQYFGPGTRLTVT.

The chain combines TRBV29-1 with TRBJ2-2; D is unclear. There are 12 residues in the CDR3. The V gene's germline CDR1 is SQVTM and CDR2 ANQGSEA. Trimming removed 4 bases from V and 5 bases from J, with 8 bases in between. CDR3 region: CSVVLRTGELFF. CDR3 DNA sequence: TGCAGCGTTGTCCTCCGGACCGGGGAGCTGTTTTTT.

A single count supports this clone. This chain links TRBV18 with TRBJ2-3; TRBD2 matches 10 bases. CDR3 length: 15 residues. V shed 4 bases and J 1 base; nucleotides not matched to a gene: 2. Germline V gene sequence: CDR1 KGHSH, CDR2 LQKENI. CDR3 coding DNA: TGTGCCAGCTCACTCGGACTAGCGGGCACAGATACGCAGTATTTT. It encodes CASSLGLAGTDTQYF.

The V call is TRBV29-1, the J call TRBJ1-2, with 9 bases that match TRBD1. The CDR3 covers 16 residues. The trim removed 7 bases at V and 3 bases at J, leaving 15 bases unmatched. Germline values: CDR1 SQVTM, CDR2 ANQGSEA. As DNA, the CDR3 is TGCAGCGCAGATACAGGGGGCTATGGTTCGGACTATGGCTACACCTTC. Its translation: CSADTGGYGSDYGYTF. The variable domain in full, with the rest retrieved from reference TRBV29-1 and TRBJ1-2, is SAVISQKPSRDICQRGTSLTIQCQVDSQVTMMFWYRQQPGQSLTLIATANQGSEATYESGFVIDKFPISRPNLTFSTLTVSNMSPEDSSIYLCSADTGGYGSDYGYTFGSGTRLTVV.

This clone came up a few times. This chain links TRBV29-1 with TRBJ2-7; no clear D gene. The CDR3 has 12 amino acids. Germline V CDR1 and CDR2: SQVTM, ANQGSEA. V lost 0 bases and J lost 5, with 8 bases in between. The CDR3 DNA reads TGCAGCGTTGAAGACCTTCTCCACGAGCAGTACTTC. It encodes CSVEDLLHEQYF.

This sequence joins TRBV12-5 and TRBJ2-5; 10 bases align to TRBD2. V dropped 2 bases and J dropped 5; count of bases not matched to a gene: 5. Germline values: CDR1 LGHNT, CDR2 FRNRAP. This CDR3 is 15 amino acids long. CDR3 loop: CASGLTSGAFETQYF. CDR3 DNA sequence: TGTGCTAGTGGTTTGACTAGCGGGGCTTTTGAGACCCAGTACTTC.

This clone is judged large (0.1 to 1%). V usage is TRBV11-3 and J usage is TRBJ2-7; D unclear. Germline V lookup: CDR1 SGHNT, CDR2 YENEEA. Trimming removed 5 bases from V and 5 bases from J, with 22 bases in between. The CDR3 length is 16 residues. CDR3 region: CASSPSEPSLVNEQYF. The DNA of the CDR3 is TGTGCCAGCAGCCCATCGGAGCCCTCTTTGGTCAACGAGCAGTACTTC. Complete variable domain (other parts from reference TRBV11-3 and TRBJ2-7): EAGVVQSPRYKIIEKKQPVAFWCNPISGHNTLYWYLQNLGQGPELLIRYENEEAVDDSQLPKDRFSAERLKGVDSTLKIQPAELGDSAVYLCASSPSEPSLVNEQYFGPGTRLTVT.

This sequence joins TRBV15 and TRBJ1-6; 11 nucleotides align to TRBD1. The CDR3 spans 16 residues. In germline, CDR1 is LNHNV, CDR2 YYDKDF (reference sequence). V dropped 4 bases and J dropped 10; count of bases not matched to a gene: 9. The CDR3 DNA is TGTGCCACCAGCACCCAAGCTGGGACAGGGGGGTCACCCCTCCACTTT. It specifies CATSTQAGTGGSPLHF. Full variable domain (outside the CDR3, taken from reference TRBV15 and TRBJ1-6): DAMVIQNPRYQVTQFGKPVTLSCSQTLNHNVMYWYQQKSSQAPKLLFHYYDKDFNNEADTPDNFQSRRPNTSFCFLDIRSPGLGDTAMYLCATSTQAGTGGSPLHFGNGTRLTVT.

The chain couples TRBV15 to TRBJ2-3, with D tentatively TRBD2 (6 bases). Trimming cost V 1 base and J 3 bases, with 8 bases left between them. The CDR3 contains 14 residues. Per the germline V gene, CDR1 is LNHNV and CDR2 is YYDKDF (reference sequence). The CDR3 bases are TGTGCCACCAGCAGAGGGACTAAAACAGATACGCAGTATTTT. Protein sequence: CATSRGTKTDTQYF.

The rearrangement joins TRBV5-1 to TRBJ2-4, with TRBD1 identical over 11 bases. Germline lookup yields CDR1 SGHRS and CDR2 YFSETQ. CDR3 length equals 14 residues. With V trimmed by 5 bases and J by 7 bases, 5 bases remained unmatched. The DNA for the CDR3 is TGCGCCAGCAGGGGGGACAGGGGGATGAACATTCAGTACTTC. Protein sequence: CASRGDRGMNIQYF.